This entry is about one T cell receptor (beta chain). Its antigen is still unknown. This sample is part of a study of T cell therapy after organ transplantation. Assay used: immunoSEQ multiplex PCR; TCRdb lists only in-frame clones, some missing. The repertoire holds some 47,000 clones, with about 94% as singletons. Notes on the study in general: Post-therapy CD8 clonality change correlated inversely with pretherapy clonality.

This clonotype was obtained from a human patient who had received a solid organ transplant and had CMV disease. Material: CD8+ T cells from blood, obtained before autologous CMV-specific T cell therapy.

CDR3 sequence: CASSQERDRGRGNTIYF. The CDR3 nucleotides are TGCGCCAGCAGCCAAGAACGGGACAGGGGGCGAGGAAACACCATATATTTT. J is TRBJ1-3 and V is TRBV4-3, with TRBD1 identical over 12 bases. This CDR3 spans 17 amino acids. Looked up from germline, CDR1 is LGHNA and CDR2 is YSLEER. With V trimmed by 0 bases and J by 4 bases, 4 bases remained unmatched.